Given below is one T cell receptor (beta chain) in context. Its antigen remains unknown. Germline lookup yields CDR1 LGHDT and CDR2 YNNKEL (reference sequence). The ends were cut back, 2 bases at V and 6 bases at J, with 14 bases in the middle. CDR3 length: 15 amino acids. Using RNA transcripts, the TCR beta CDR3 regions were amplified. The workflow started with a first-round RT-PCR run with HTBI primers and then moved on to a second-round multiplex PCR. TCRdb re-derived calls from the multiplex PCR reads in MiXCR, one entry per CDR3 protein. The table shows hundreds of thousands of distinct CDR3 sequences, with 22% occurring only once. This sample is part of a study of Graves' ophthalmopathy and Graves' hyperthyroidism. Study-wide results and caveats: Ophthalmopathy could be told apart from stable hyperthyroidism by a 13-signature model (around 85% sensitivity, roughly 81% specificity). Blood was where most expanded thyroid clonotypes above 0.001 frequency also turned up.

Calling hyperthyroidism stable required that no ophthalmopathy show up within 18 months of follow-up. What supplied the PBMCs was about 9.8 ml of fresh peripheral blood. The sequencing input was peripheral blood. The chain uses TRBV3-1 and TRBJ1-5; TRBD1 might be the D (6 bases). The sequence derives from a woman between 18 and 29 years old with stable Graves' hyperthyroidism. Some clones in this sample may be carry-over from other donors' samples. CDR3 residues: CASSQSQGLGQPQHF. The CDR3 DNA sequence: TGTGCCAGCAGCCAATCACAGGGTTTAGGTCAGCCCCAGCATTTT. The full variable domain, completed using reference TRBV3-1 and TRBJ1-5, is DTAVSQTPKYLVTQMGNDKSIKCEQNLGHDTMYWYKQDSKKFLKIMFSYNNKELIINETVPNRFSPKSPDKAHLNLHINSLELGDSAVYFCASSQSQGLGQPQHFGDGTRLSIL.